This T cell receptor beta chain was recovered during a study of T cells after posttransplantation cyclophosphamide. As to this clone: Its target is unknown.

Profiled with immunoSEQ multiplex PCR; TCRdb holds only in-frame clones, not every one. Of about 2,500 clones listed, 85% are singletons. The germline V and J ends were trimmed by 6 bases and 1 base, with 12 bases remaining between them. The germline CDR1 and CDR2 sequences are LNHDA and SQIVND (reference sequence). The CDR3 consists of 14 residues. Study-wide results and limits: TRB overlap between skin or GI tissue T cells and blood was limited. Donor-recipient repertoire similarity was low at 1-2 months, rising over year one. TRB clonality was highly associated with recipient CMV seropositivity and reactivation.

A marrow graft followed busulfan-fludarabine conditioning, with cyclophosphamide on days +3 and +4. The input for sequencing was PBMCs, taken after allogeneic stem cell transplant with posttransplant cyclophosphamide. This clonotype was sampled from a male patient between 25 and 39 years old who received an allogeneic stem cell transplant from a related donor, was CMV-positive, and had acute GVHD only. The T cells may come from the graft donor. The rearrangement joins TRBV19 to TRBJ2-5; D might be TRBD2 (6 bases). This CDR3 reads CASSNRGLQETQYF. In nucleotides, the CDR3 is TGTGCCAGTAGCAACCGGGGACTCCAAGAGACCCAGTACTTC.